The sequence of this T cell receptor beta chain was determined in a study of shared clonotypes between healthy human individuals. Using immunoSEQ multiplex PCR, the repertoire was profiled, and TCRdb retains in-frame clones only, with some absent. The sample includes millions of clones, more than 90% of them seen just once. There are a few counts of this clone. What it binds is not known. Points from the study as a whole: When naive CD4 clonotypes were compared across several donors, around 5% were shared. Non-shared clonotypes had lower generation probabilities than clonotypes shared by all four sorted-subset donors. Sampling covered blood only; tissue repertoires likely differ.

The clonotype was recovered from a young man in good health. Sequences were obtained from naive CD4+ T cells sorted from blood. Subset described: CD45RA+ positively selected.

The CDR3 reads CASSSIVGELFF. The CDR3 DNA reads as TGTGCCAGCAGCTCCATTGTGGGGGAGCTGTTTTTT. This chain connects TRBV7-3 to TRBJ2-2; D unresolved. Germline-derived CDR1 and CDR2 are SGHTA and FQGTGA. CDR3 length: 12 residues. The V end lost 4 bases, the J end lost 8 bases, and 8 bases lay between the germline ends.